Listed below are T cell receptor beta chains from one sample, sequenced in a study of cytomegalovirus exposure and HLA in healthy donors. Some clones are missing from TCRdb's copy, which holds only in-frame ones; the method was immunoSEQ multiplex PCR. The sample carries tens of thousands of clones, more than 70% recorded once. Sequencing was performed on PBMCs. Receptors originate from a woman aged 40-49 years in good health and CMV-seropositive. Both conserved end residues are part of each CDR3. The D gene is left open where the match is weak. For some rows the clone size is stated as once, few or many, or as a class when expanded; others skip it.

>TRBV6-1|15|NA|TRBJ2-3|NA
TGTGCCAGCAGTGAAGCGGGGGGGCTAGCAAGATCGCAGTATTTT
CASSEAGGLARSQYF
>TRBV7-9|15|NA|TRBJ2-2|NA
TGTGCCAGCAGCTTACCAACGAGGGATAACGGGGAGCTGTTTTTT
CASSLPTRDNGELFF
>TRBV6-6|16|once|TRBJ2-1|TRBD1
TGTGCCAGCAGAAGGGACAGGGGGCTGGGAGGCAATGAGCAGTTCTTC
CASRRDRGLGGNEQFF
>TRBV5-8|13|NA|TRBJ1-5|TRBD1
TGTGCCAGCAGCCAGACAGGGACTCAGCCCCAGCATTTT
CASSQTGTQPQHF
>TRBV5-1|14|NA|TRBJ2-1|NA
TGCGCCAGCAGCTTGGGGCCGGGAGCTAATGAGCAGTTCTTC
CASSLGPGANEQFF
>TRBV15|15|NA|TRBJ1-2|NA
TGTGCCACCAGCAGAGACCTCTCCCCCTCTTATGGCTACACCTTC
CATSRDLSPSYGYTF
>TRBV7-2|15|NA|TRBJ2-3|TRBD2
TGTGCCACTCTTCGGGCGAGCGGGGTCACAGATACGCAGTATTTT
CATLRASGVTDTQYF
>TRBV18|14|NA|TRBJ1-1|NA
TGTGCCAGCTCACCGGACAGACAGAACACTGAAGCTTTCTTT
CASSPDRQNTEAFF
>TRBV10-2|16|NA|TRBJ2-1|TRBD2
TGCGCCAGCAGTGAGTCGATTAAGGCGGGGGAGGGTGAGCAGTTCTTC
CASSESIKAGEGEQFF
>TRBV9|14|NA|TRBJ2-3|TRBD2
TGTGCCAGCAGCTTGCGGGGGGGCACAGATACGCAGTATTTT
CASSLRGGTDTQYF